The 28 T cell receptor beta chains below all came from one sample that was sequenced in a study of shared clonotypes between healthy human individuals (dated by TCRdb to between 2020 and 2021). For the CD8 naive samples, CD45RO-negative cells were positively selected for CCR7, yielding a CD45RA+CCR7+ population from which TemRA cells were excluded. The library was built by means of the immunoSEQ multiplex PCR assay. The source is immuneACCESS, and TCRdb retained only in-frame sequences with V and J called. Part of the clones is not carried over; for the studies checked, unresolved V genes explain less than half of this, and the remainder is unexplained. The sample table shows some 2.1 million clones, and approximately 92% are seen once. The top ten clonotypes cover less than 2% of the sample. The sequenced sample consisted of naive CD8+ T cells from PBMCs. What this sample's cell subset or site label stands for: CD45RA+CCR7+. These receptors were obtained from a man between 18 and 29 years old in good health. Some clones in this sample may be carry-over from other donors' samples.

J is TRBJ2-2 and V is TRBV15; no definite D call. The CDR3 is 16 amino acids. CDR1 and CDR2 (germline): LNHNV, YYDKDF (reference sequence). V was trimmed by 4 bases and J by 0 bases, leaving 12 bases between them. The DNA for the CDR3 is TGTGCCACCAGCATTGGGCCTTCCGCGAACACCGGGGAGCTGTTTTTT. This translates into CATSIGPSANTGELFF.

The chain links TRBV28 to TRBJ2-1; TRBD2 might be the D (6 bases). Germline V lookup: CDR1 MDHEN, CDR2 SYDVKM. V lost 6 bases, J lost 2 bases, and 17 bases lay in between. The CDR3 runs 16 residues. CDR3 in DNA: TGTGCCAGCAGCCCCGTATCCGGAGGGGCCTACAATGAGCAGTTCTTC. Its protein product is CASSPVSGGAYNEQFF. The entire variable domain, with the rest obtained from reference TRBV28 and TRBJ2-1, is as follows: DVKVTQSSRYLVKRTGEKVFLECVQDMDHENMFWYRQDPGLGLRLIYFSYDVKMKEKGDIPEGYSVSREKKERFSLILESASTNQTSMYLCASSPVSGGAYNEQFFGPGTRLTVL.

The chain recombines TRBV28 with TRBJ1-2, with TRBD1 identical over 8 bases. This CDR3 comprises 15 residues. The germline V gene has CDR1 MDHEN and CDR2 SYDVKM. The J segment lost 3 bases and the V segment lost 6 bases, leaving 9 bases of the junction unmatched. CDR3 bases: TGTGCCAGCAGGTCCTCACAGGGGGTCCACTATGGCTACACCTTC. Translation gives CASRSSQGVHYGYTF.

This rearrangement joins TRBV4-1 to TRBJ2-2, with D possibly being TRBD1 or TRBD2 (6 bases each). The CDR3 covers 15 residues. V shed 3 bases and J shed 7 bases, with 15 bases lying between them. Germline V gene lookup returns CDR1 MGHRA and CDR2 YSYEKL. CDR3: CASSHTRGQGGELFF. The CDR3, as DNA: TGCGCCAGCAGCCATACTCGGGGGCAGGGCGGGGAGCTGTTTTTT.

This chain links TRBV10-3 with TRBJ2-1; D is possibly TRBD2 (6 bases). The CDR3 totals 13 residues. Per germline, CDR1 ENHRY and CDR2 SYGVKD. V was shortened by 6 bases and J by 4 bases, with 10 bases between the two germline ends. This CDR3 reads CAISPGGYNEQFF. The CDR3 DNA reads TGTGCCATCAGCCCCGGGGGTTACAATGAGCAGTTCTTC.

The chain combines TRBV6-1 with TRBJ1-1; 7 bases are a match to TRBD1. CDR1 and CDR2 (germline): MNHNS, SASEGT. Trimming at V came to 6 bases and at J to 7 bases, leaving 2 bases not matched to a gene. CDR3 size: 11 residues. The CDR3 DNA reads as TGTGCCAGCAGACAGGGGATTGAAGCTTTCTTT. Translating it yields CASRQGIEAFF.

The rearrangement links TRBV25-1 to TRBJ2-6, with D uncertain. This CDR3 contains 12 residues. Deletions cut 6 bases from V and 12 bases from J, with 12 bases between. The V gene's germline CDR1 is MGHDK and CDR2 SYGVNS. DNA of the CDR3: TGTGCCAGCAGGGATGTGTTTTCCGTCCTGACTTTC. Translation gives CASRDVFSVLTF.

This chain links TRBV5-4 with TRBJ2-7; 10 bases are shared with TRBD2. The trim removed 0 bases at V and 0 bases at J, leaving 6 bases unmatched. Germline lookup yields CDR1 SGHNT and CDR2 YYREEE (reference sequence). The CDR3 covers 17 residues. DNA for the CDR3: TGTGCCAGCAGCTTGGGGCTAGCGGGAGTCCACTCCTACGAGCAGTACTTC. Its translation is CASSLGLAGVHSYEQYF.

The CDR3: CASSEWEQGNNEQFF. In DNA, the CDR3 is TGTGCCAGCAGTGAATGGGAACAGGGTAACAATGAGCAGTTCTTC. The chain combines TRBV6-1 with TRBJ2-1, with D perhaps TRBD1 (6 bases). From germline, CDR1 is MNHNS and CDR2 SASEGT. The length of the CDR3 is 15 residues. The V and J ends lost 2 bases and 5 bases respectively, with 13 bases between them.

V usage is TRBV21-1 and J usage is TRBJ2-7; the listed D gene, TRBD2, was not tested against the DNA. TRBV21-1 is classified as a pseudogene. The CDR3 loop spans 19 amino acids. The CDR3 DNA reads as TGTGCCAGCAGCAAAGGGGAGACAGGGCGACTAGCGGGTGCCTACGAGCAGTACTTC. Encoded protein: CASSKGETGRLAGAYEQYF.

Turning to this clone: The sample has other DNA sequences that encode this CDR3 too. The rearrangement links TRBV4-1 to TRBJ1-2; TRBD1 matches at 7 bases. CDR1 MGHRA and CDR2 YSYEKL come from the germline V gene. The CDR3 totals 14 residues. J gave up 2 bases and V 4 bases, and 4 bases lay outside the gene matches. The CDR3 coding sequence is TGCGCCAGCAGCCCCCGGACAGGCAACTATGGCTACACCTTC. As protein: CASSPRTGNYGYTF.

The rearrangement uses TRBV21-1 and TRBJ2-5. TRBV21-1 is termed a pseudogene. CDR3 length equals 14 residues. The CDR3 is CASSKERNQETQYF. CDR3 sequence (DNA): TGTGCCAGCAGCAAAGAACGAAACCAAGAGACCCAGTACTTC.

The J gene is TRBJ2-7, the V gene TRBV9, with 8 bases matching TRBD1. This CDR3 is 14 amino acids long. Unmatched junction bases numbered 6, after V lost 2 bases and J lost 5 bases. From germline, CDR1 is SGDLS and CDR2 YYNGEE. This chain's CDR3 is CASSVDRGPNEQYF. DNA of the CDR3: TGTGCCAGCAGCGTCGACAGGGGACCAAACGAGCAGTACTTC.

The rearrangement links TRBV7-9 to TRBJ2-2; D is ambiguous. V lost 4 bases to trimming and J lost 6 bases, with 9 bases between them. Germline V CDR1 and CDR2: SEHNR, FQNEAQ (reference sequence). CDR3 length equals 13 residues. CDR3 DNA: TGTGCCAGCAGCTCCTTCGAGGCCGGGGAGCTGTTTTTT. Translation gives CASSSFEAGELFF. Supplemented by reference TRBV7-9 and TRBJ2-2, the full variable domain reads DTGVSQNPRHKITKRGQNVTFRCDPISEHNRLYWYRQTLGQGPEFLTYFQNEAQLEKSRLLSDRFSAERPKGSFSTLEIQRTEQGDSAMYLCASSSFEAGELFFGEGSRLTVL.

Worth noting for this clone: This sample also contains other DNA sequences that code for the same CDR3. The V call is TRBV19, the J call TRBJ1-5; D is uncertain. Germline-derived CDR1 and CDR2 are LNHDA and SQIVND (reference sequence). Trimming left V 1 base short and J 0 bases short, with 7 bases between. The CDR3 sequence is 15 residues long. The CDR3 protein is CASSIGRYSNQPQHF. DNA for the CDR3: TGTGCCAGTAGTATAGGGAGGTATAGCAATCAGCCCCAGCATTTT.

CDR3 nucleotides: TGTGCCAGCAGTTTGGGCGGGAGGGCCGCGGATACGCAGTATTTT. Amino acids: CASSLGGRAADTQYF. The chain combines TRBV27 with TRBJ2-3, with 9 bases lining up with TRBD2. V gave up 3 bases and J gave up 6 bases; unmatched junction bases: 7. The CDR3 contains 15 residues. The germline V gene has CDR1 MNHEY and CDR2 SMNVEV (reference sequence).

Notes on this clone: A much larger clone sits a single nucleotide away, making a read error possible. Other DNA sequences from this sample encode an identical CDR3 as well. The V gene is TRBV5-6, the J gene TRBJ2-7; D is unclear. V lost 5 bases and J 0 bases, leaving 3 bases between the germline ends. There are 11 residues in the CDR3. Germline V gives CDR1 SGHDT, CDR2 YYEEEE. The CDR3 protein is CASSFSYEQYF. In DNA form, the CDR3 reads TGTGCCAGCAGTTTCTCCTACGAGCAGTACTTC.

The chain recombines TRBV27 with TRBJ2-1; TRBD1 agrees at 9 bases. V shed 2 bases, J shed 7 bases, and the junction held 9 bases outside the gene matches. Germline V gives CDR1 MNHEY, CDR2 SMNVEV (reference sequence). The CDR3 consists of 16 residues. The CDR3 region is CASSLTLRTGVNEQFF. For the CDR3, the DNA is TGTGCCAGCAGTTTAACCCTCCGGACAGGGGTTAATGAGCAGTTCTTC.

This clone is a singleton in its sample. V and J are TRBV18 and TRBJ2-7; TRBD1 agrees at 10 bases. The V gene end was trimmed by 2 bases and the J gene end by 5 bases; junction bases not matched to a gene: 9. This CDR3 spans 16 amino acids. Germline lookup yields CDR1 KGHSH and CDR2 LQKENI. The CDR3 coding sequence is TGTGCCAGCTCACCAACAGCCCGGGACAGGGGTAACGAGCAGTACTTC. It is translated as CASSPTARDRGNEQYF.

The rearrangement uses TRBV27 and TRBJ1-1; TRBD1 might be the D (5 bases). The CDR3 is 14 amino acids. The V gene lost 4 bases and the J gene lost 5 bases, with 14 bases spanning the gap. The germline V gene encodes CDR1 MNHEY and CDR2 SMNVEV (reference sequence). The CDR3 here is CASSWDLRGTEAFF. The DNA of the CDR3 is TGTGCCAGCAGTTGGGACCTACGGGGGACTGAAGCTTTCTTT.

The V and J genes are TRBV13 and TRBJ1-4, with TRBD1 matching 10 bases. The CDR3 totals 14 residues. J lost 7 bases, V lost 5 bases, and 4 bases had no gene match. CDR1 and CDR2 from the germline V gene are PRHDT and FYEKMQ (reference sequence). CDR3 coding DNA: TGTGCCAGCAGCCTCCGGGACAGGGGTGAAAAACTGTTTTTT. As protein: CASSLRDRGEKLFF. Based on the CDR3 plus reference TRBV13 and TRBJ1-4, the full variable domain is AAGVIQSPRHLIKEKRETATLKCYPIPRHDTVYWYQQGPGQDPQFLISFYEKMQSDKGSIPDRFSAQQFSDYHSELNMSSLELGDSALYFCASSLRDRGEKLFFGSGTQLSVL.

The gene calls are TRBV27 and TRBJ2-1, with unresolved D. Trimming removed 3 bases at V and 0 bases at J, with 12 bases between. Germline assignment: CDR1 MNHEY and CDR2 SMNVEV (reference sequence). The CDR3 extends over 16 amino acids. CDR3 sequence reads: CASSFPGSVSYNEQFF. For the CDR3, the DNA is TGTGCCAGCAGTTTCCCAGGCTCCGTCTCCTACAATGAGCAGTTCTTC.

V usage is TRBV28 and J usage is TRBJ2-1; D possibly uses TRBD1 or TRBD2 (5 bases each). The CDR3 runs 15 residues. Trimming took off 2 bases at V and 7 bases at J, with 15 bases between the two ends. From germline, CDR1 is MDHEN and CDR2 SYDVKM. CDR3 coding DNA: TGTGCCAGCAGTTTAGGGGACCATAGTAGGAATGAGCAGTTCTTC. Translation gives CASSLGDHSRNEQFF.

The V and J genes are TRBV7-9 and TRBJ2-7; D unresolved. The CDR3 is 15 amino acids. V was clipped by 1 base and J by 2 bases, with 12 bases between them. Germline V lookup: CDR1 SEHNR, CDR2 FQNEAQ (reference sequence). The CDR3 region has the DNA TGTGCCAGCAGCTTAGTGAGCCTCACAGCCTACGAGCAGTACTTC. Residues: CASSLVSLTAYEQYF.

The chain couples TRBV30 to TRBJ1-4; D remains unclear. Germline assignment: CDR1 GTSNPN and CDR2 SVGIG (reference sequence). Trimming took 1 base from V and 2 from J, leaving 11 bases between them. The CDR3 runs to 15 residues. CDR3 sequence: CAWSADEATNEKLFF. CDR3 in DNA: TGTGCCTGGAGTGCCGACGAGGCCACTAATGAAAAACTGTTTTTT.

As concerns this clone: Other DNA sequences in this specimen translate into the identical CDR3. The chain combines TRBV28 with TRBJ2-7, with no clear D. V was clipped by 3 bases and J by 4 bases, with 10 bases between them. The CDR3 totals 13 residues. Looked up from germline, CDR1 is MDHEN and CDR2 is SYDVKM. This chain's CDR3 is CASSFSRGYEQYF. CDR3 DNA: TGTGCCAGCAGTTTTTCGCGTGGATACGAGCAGTACTTC.

This CDR3 reads CASSLGEGTSSYEQYF. The CDR3 bases are TGCGCCAGCAGCTTGGGCGAGGGCACGTCTTCCTACGAGCAGTACTTC. The rearrangement joins TRBV5-1 to TRBJ2-7; maybe TRBD2 (5 bases). The germline V gene has CDR1 SGHRS and CDR2 YFSETQ. Trimming shortened V by 0 bases and J by 1 base, and 14 bases separated the two germline ends. The CDR3 totals 16 residues.

The V call is TRBV29-1, the J call TRBJ2-7; D possibly corresponds to TRBD1 (5 bases). Germline V CDR1 and CDR2: SQVTM, ANQGSEA. The CDR3 spans 11 residues. V dropped 7 bases and J dropped 3 bases, with 10 bases sitting between them. CDR3 region: CSAGSRYEQYF. CDR3 coding DNA: TGCAGCGCAGGGTCTCGCTACGAGCAGTACTTC.